The entry that follows covers one T cell receptor beta chain sequence. Its antigen is unknown. The entry originates in a study of a mutant IDH1 vaccine in newly diagnosed glioma. About the research overall: Treatment recipients were about 62% male and about 40% female, and their mean age was about 39 years. Most had both radiotherapy and temozolomide beforehand; others had only one. Week 35 was safety follow-up visit V12; week 47 was end-of-study visit V13.

The repertoire was sequenced with immunoSEQ multiplex PCR; TCRdb's copy has only in-frame clones and lacks some. The repertoire consists of around 52,000 clones, with 70% to 80% occurring once and the leading ten covering about 12%. The CDR3 contains 13 residues. V was shortened by 0 bases and J by 6 bases, with 10 bases between the two germline ends. CDR1 is GTSNPN and CDR2 is SVGIG in the germline V gene (reference sequence). Noted time point: week 35, safety follow-up. What each vaccine dose contained was 300 ug of mutant IDH1 20-mer peptide, accompanied by topical imiquimod. The material was PBMCs, obtained from a glioma patient whose treatment included an IDH1 peptide vaccine. The chain has TRBV30 and TRBJ2-3, with D unresolved. This sequence was found in a man in his forties or fifties with glioma. CDR3 residues: CAWSVRRADTQYF. Here the CDR3 DNA reads TGTGCCTGGAGTGTACGCCGAGCGGATACGCAGTATTTT. Looking up the rest from reference TRBV30 and TRBJ2-3 gives the full variable domain: SQTIHQWPATLVQPVGSPLSLECTVEGTSNPNLYWYRQAAGRGLQLLFYSVGIGQISSEVPQNLSASRPQDRQFILSSKKLLLSDSGFYLCAWSVRRADTQYFGPGTRLTVL.